Reported below is one TCR beta chain. This CDR3 has 14 residues. Germline V gene lookup returns CDR1 MNHEY and CDR2 SMNVEV (reference sequence). V was cut by 5 bases and J by 3 bases, with 13 bases left in between. The data were obtained in a study of lymphopenia after photon versus proton radiotherapy. Here immunoSEQ multiplex PCR was the method, and the copy in TCRdb shows in-frame clones only, minus some. Of roughly 57,000 clones listed, 83% are singletons. This material consisted of peripheral blood, taken from a patient treated with photon-based radiotherapy. The TCR comes from a man aged 50-59 years with gastric cancer. The chain employs TRBV27 and TRBJ2-5; D not resolved. The CDR3 DNA is TGTGCCAGCAGTCGGACGGTTCTCAAAGAGACCCAGTACTTC. It yields the protein CASSRTVLKETQYF.